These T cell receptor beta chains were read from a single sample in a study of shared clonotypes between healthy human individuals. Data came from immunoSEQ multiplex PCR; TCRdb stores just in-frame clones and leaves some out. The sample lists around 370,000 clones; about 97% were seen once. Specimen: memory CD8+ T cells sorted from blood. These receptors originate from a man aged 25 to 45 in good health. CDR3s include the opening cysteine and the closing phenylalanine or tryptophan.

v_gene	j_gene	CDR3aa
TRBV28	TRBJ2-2	CASTGPSSRAGELFF
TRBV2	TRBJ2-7	CASSTYRDASSYEQYF
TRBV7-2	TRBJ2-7	CASSPSGSSYEQYF
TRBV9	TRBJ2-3	CASSEGHSTDTQYF
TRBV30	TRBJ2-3	CAWSTRTGGAADTQYF
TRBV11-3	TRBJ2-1	CASSLGPGLAGFNEQFF
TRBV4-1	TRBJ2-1	CASSHKGTRVSYNEQFF
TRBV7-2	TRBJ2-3	CASSLVPLGVRGTQYF
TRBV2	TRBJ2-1	CASSRPTSGKERNEQFF
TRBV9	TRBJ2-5	CASSSRTSQETQYF
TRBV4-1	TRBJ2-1	CASSGVAGGYNEQFF
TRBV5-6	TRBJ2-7	CASSLLLAGVWEQYF
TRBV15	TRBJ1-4	CATSSEFWEKLFF
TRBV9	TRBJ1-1	CASSATGGRDTEAFF
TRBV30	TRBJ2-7	CAWSVSLSHEQYF
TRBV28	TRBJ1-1	CASTNRGVSEAFF
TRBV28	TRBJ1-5	CASNTGIGNQPQHF
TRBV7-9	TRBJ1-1	CASSFMNTEAFF
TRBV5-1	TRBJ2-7	CASSYGTGGNEQYF
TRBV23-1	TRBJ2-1	CASSQSALTSGGNPPGMRDEQFF
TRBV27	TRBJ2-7	CASSLLGPYEQYF
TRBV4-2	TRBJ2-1	CASSRTSGSSYNEQFF
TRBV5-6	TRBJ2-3	CASSLMGDTQYF
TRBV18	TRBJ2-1	CASSGAGGLYNEQFF
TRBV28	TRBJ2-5	CASSLSETQYF
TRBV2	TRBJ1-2	CASRVQGISYGYTF
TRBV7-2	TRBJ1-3	CASSFGGSSGNTIYF
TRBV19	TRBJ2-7	CASSIGTGQAYEQYF
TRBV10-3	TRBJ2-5	CAISESLAGSKETQYF
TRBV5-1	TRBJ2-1	CASSFRTGGAQFF
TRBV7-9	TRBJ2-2	CASNPGGGRAAGELFF
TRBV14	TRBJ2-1	CASSQGGTEQFF
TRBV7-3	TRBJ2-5	CASSLAGGPKETQYF
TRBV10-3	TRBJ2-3	CAIRHPGLTDTQYF
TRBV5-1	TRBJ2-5	CASSPIKGTGQETQYF
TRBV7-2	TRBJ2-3	CASSLVPGSDTQYF
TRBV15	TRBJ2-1	CATSIEAQRNEQFF
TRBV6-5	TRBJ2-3	CASRRDSTDTQYF
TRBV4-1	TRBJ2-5	CASSPVRGRGQETQYF
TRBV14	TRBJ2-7	CASSQGPNYEQYF
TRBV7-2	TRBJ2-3	CASSPTHTDTQYF
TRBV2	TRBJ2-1	CASGEGRAYNEQFF